Below, 26 T cell receptor beta chains from the same sample are listed, as sequenced in a study of blood T cell repertoires in COVID-19. Method: immunoSEQ multiplex PCR; TCRdb's copy keeps in-frame clones and lacks some. The sample yields 200,000 to 250,000 clones, roughly four fifths seen once. The sample comprised PBMCs or T cells enriched from blood (not recorded which). The receptors here all came from a woman in her thirties or forties with acute COVID-19.

The chain has TRBV28 and TRBJ1-2; TRBD1 aligns across 7 bases. Trimming removed 3 bases from V and 8 bases from J; junction bases left unmatched: 12. The V gene's germline CDR1 is MDHEN and CDR2 SYDVKM. This CDR3 contains 15 residues. CDR3 coding DNA: TGTGCCAGCAGTTTCTTGGGACAGAGCCTATGGGGCTACACCTTC. Translation gives CASSFLGQSLWGYTF.

The J gene is TRBJ1-5, the V gene TRBV5-1; 8 bases map to TRBD1. Per germline, CDR1 SGHRS and CDR2 YFSETQ. The CDR3 is 16 amino acids. J was trimmed by 0 bases and V by 10 bases; bases with no gene match: 12. CDR3 DNA: TGCGCCCCAGGGGGCAGGTTCGGGGTTAGCAATCAGCCCCAGCATTTT. Its protein product is CAPGGRFGVSNQPQHF.

This chain links TRBV7-6 with TRBJ1-2, with D unclear. Per the germline V gene, CDR1 is SGHVS and CDR2 is FNYEAQ. V lost 10 bases to trimming and J lost 5 bases, with 26 bases between them. The CDR3 contains 16 residues. In DNA, the CDR3 is TGTGCCAACCTGGTCATACCGACCGCTAGGTCGTATGGCTACACCTTC. Residues: CANLVIPTARSYGYTF.

J is TRBJ2-1 and V is TRBV6-5; maybe TRBD2 (6 bases). Germline CDR1 is MNHEY and CDR2 is SVGAGI. Trimming removed 7 bases from V and 10 bases from J, with 17 bases in between. The CDR3 sequence is 13 residues long. The CDR3: CASILGGGVEQFF. The CDR3 region has the DNA TGTGCCAGCATCTTAGGAGGAGGGGTCGAGCAGTTCTTC.

This clone was recorded a few times. CDR3 coding DNA: TGTGCCAGCTCACCAAATTCAGGGGGCGTCGGTATAAGCAATCAGCCCCAGCATTTT. Translated: CASSPNSGGVGISNQPQHF. This chain joins TRBV18 and TRBJ1-5, with 8 bases aligning to TRBD1. CDR1 is KGHSH, CDR2 LQKENI, per germline. This CDR3 is 19 amino acids long. V dropped 2 bases and J dropped 1; count of bases not matched to a gene: 13.

A single count supports this clone. The V and J genes are TRBV21-1 and TRBJ1-5; the table's D call, TRBD1, was not checked against the DNA. TRBV21-1 is a listed pseudogene. There are 15 residues in the CDR3. The CDR3 nucleotides read TGTGCCAGCAGCAAAGACAGGGGGCCAACCCGACCCCAGCATTTT. Its protein is CASSKDRGPTRPQHF.

V gene TRBV4-3 combines with J gene TRBJ2-7, with 8 bases aligning to TRBD2. CDR1 and CDR2 from the germline V gene are LGHNA and YSLEER. V lost 4 bases to trimming and J lost 4 bases; unmatched junction nucleotides: 6. This CDR3 comprises 14 residues. The CDR3 loop is CASSPGLGNYEQYF. The CDR3 DNA reads TGCGCCAGCAGCCCGGGACTAGGGAATTACGAGCAGTACTTC.

This chain uses TRBV7-9 with TRBJ1-2, with TRBD1 matching over 7 bases. The V segment lost 4 bases and the J segment 8 bases; nucleotides outside the gene matches: 13. Germline CDR1 and CDR2: SEHNR and FQNEAQ (reference sequence). The CDR3 has 15 residues. The CDR3 nucleotides are TGTGCCAGCAGCTCGACAGGGCCCGTGTATGAAGGCTACACCTTC. Its protein is CASSSTGPVYEGYTF.

This clone has a single count. The chain employs TRBV4-2 and TRBJ1-2; D not certain. Trimming took 3 bases from V and 8 from J, leaving 16 bases between them. The V gene's germline CDR1 is LGHNA and CDR2 YNFKEQ. The CDR3 is made up of 14 amino acids. The CDR3 DNA is TGTGCCAGCAGCCACCGAGTGGCAGAGGGAGGCTACACCTTC. Its translation is CASSHRVAEGGYTF.

V is TRBV7-2 and J is TRBJ2-6; 7 bases agree with TRBD1. Germline V gene data show CDR1 as SGHTA and CDR2 as FQGNSA. V gave up 0 bases and J gave up 8 bases; unmatched junction bases: 7. The CDR3 runs to 16 residues. CDR3: CASSLAGQDNTNVLTF. CDR3 nucleotide sequence: TGTGCCAGCAGCTTAGCCGGACAGGATAACACCAACGTCCTGACTTTC.

This sequence joins TRBV7-3 and TRBJ2-6, with D uncertain. Germline CDR1 SGHTA, CDR2 FQGTGA. V was clipped by 5 bases and J by 0 bases, with 8 bases between them. The CDR3 length is 15 residues. The CDR3: CASSPILSGANVLTF. The CDR3, as DNA: TGTGCCAGCAGCCCTATCCTCTCTGGGGCCAACGTCCTGACTTTC.

The chain has TRBV9 and TRBJ1-6; possibly TRBD1 for D (5 bases). The CDR3 length is 15 residues. V lost 3 bases and J lost 7, with 14 bases in between. CDR1 is SGDLS and CDR2 is YYNGEE in the germline V gene. For the CDR3, the DNA is TGTGCCAGCAGCGACAGGACAAGCCAAAATTCACCCCTCCACTTT. This codes for CASSDRTSQNSPLHF.

The sample holds one count of this clone. V gene TRBV18 combines with J gene TRBJ1-1; tentatively, D is TRBD1 (5 bases). V lost 2 bases and J 4 bases, leaving 14 bases between the germline ends. In germline, CDR1 is KGHSH, CDR2 LQKENI. The CDR3 sequence is 15 residues long. The CDR3 loop reads CASSPGWGGSTEAFF. Written as DNA, the CDR3 is TGTGCCAGCTCACCAGGCTGGGGCGGGAGCACTGAAGCTTTCTTT.

The chain uses TRBV11-1 and TRBJ1-2, with TRBD1 matching over 9 bases. The germline CDR1 and CDR2 sequences are SGHAT and FQDESV (reference sequence). This CDR3 region has 12 residues. With V trimmed by 5 bases and J by 8 bases, 3 bases remained unmatched. The CDR3 is CASSGDRVGYTF. The CDR3 DNA reads TGTGCCAGCAGCGGGGACAGGGTCGGCTACACCTTC.

The V gene is TRBV15, the J gene TRBJ2-5; possible D gene TRBD1, 6 bases. The germline gives CDR1 LNHNV, CDR2 YYDKDF (reference sequence). V shed 4 bases and J shed 1 base, with 19 bases lying between them. The CDR3 has 17 residues. CDR3 nucleotide sequence: TGTGCCACCAGCATCGAAGCCTCCGGGACACCCCAAGAGACCCAGTACTTC. Protein product: CATSIEASGTPQETQYF.

The J gene is TRBJ2-7, the V gene TRBV2; TRBD2 is a possible D gene (7 bases). The CDR3 spans 15 residues. The V and J ends lost 7 bases and 3 bases respectively, with 19 bases between them. Germline CDR1 SNHLY, CDR2 FYNNEI. This chain's CDR3 is CASIPSVGGHYEQYF. DNA of the CDR3: TGTGCCAGCATCCCCTCAGTGGGGGGGCACTACGAGCAGTACTTC.

The V call is TRBV7-2, the J call TRBJ2-1, with D possibly TRBD2 on 6 matching bases. CDR3 size: 12 residues. From germline, CDR1 is SGHTA and CDR2 FQGNSA. V was cut by 5 bases and J by 10 bases, with 12 bases left in between. The CDR3 nucleotides read TGTGCCAGCAGCCCTCCTAGCGAAGAGCAGTTCTTC. Its protein is CASSPPSEEQFF.

This sequence joins TRBV7-2 and TRBJ1-4, with unresolved D. The germline gives CDR1 SGHTA, CDR2 FQGNSA. Trimming took 5 bases from V and 7 from J, leaving 14 bases between them. The CDR3 sequence is 14 residues long. Here the CDR3 reads CASSPGRAIEKLFF. The CDR3 DNA is TGTGCCAGCAGCCCCGGTCGCGCCATTGAAAAACTGTTTTTT.

In its sample, this clone was seen a few times. The chain is built from TRBV3-1 (or the pseudogene TRBV3-2) and TRBJ2-1; TRBD2 aligns across 11 bases. Germline CDR1 is LGHDT and CDR2 is YNNKEL (reference sequence). V gave up 2 bases and J gave up 6 bases; unmatched junction bases: 3. CDR3 length: 15 amino acids. The DNA of the CDR3 is TGTGCCAGCAGCCAACCGGGACTAGCGGTCAATGAGCAGTTCTTC. It is translated as CASSQPGLAVNEQFF.

The V call is TRBV3-1 (or the pseudogene TRBV3-2), the J call TRBJ1-5; D call uncertain. Germline V gene lookup returns CDR1 LGHDT and CDR2 YNNKEL (reference sequence). This CDR3 is built from 14 residues. V lost 4 bases, J lost 3 bases, and 10 bases lay in between. The CDR3 coding sequence is TGTGCCAGCAGCCCGACGGAGAACAATCAGCCCCAGCATTTT. Its translation is CASSPTENNQPQHF.

V gene TRBV7-9 combines with J gene TRBJ2-7; 11 bases agree with TRBD1. Trimming cost V 5 bases and J 7 bases; bases outside gene matches: 10. The CDR3 has 15 amino acids. Germline values: CDR1 SEHNR, CDR2 FQNEAQ (reference sequence). For the CDR3, the DNA is TGTGCCAGCAGCCCCCGGACAGGGGGCCTGGGGGAGCAGTACTTC. Protein: CASSPRTGGLGEQYF.

The V call is TRBV7-2, the J call TRBJ2-1, with 11 positions matching TRBD2. The CDR3 loop spans 15 amino acids. Germline CDR1 and CDR2: SGHTA and FQGNSA. V lost 2 bases to trimming and J lost 7 bases; unmatched junction nucleotides: 4. The CDR3 spells CASSLIPSGGNEQFF. Written as DNA, the CDR3 is TGTGCCAGCAGCTTAATCCCTAGCGGGGGGAATGAGCAGTTCTTC.

In its sample, this clone was seen once. The chain uses TRBV11-2 and TRBJ2-5, with 11 bases that match TRBD1. In germline, CDR1 is SGHAT, CDR2 FQNNGV. The CDR3 has 15 amino acids. Trimming at V came to 3 bases and at J to 5 bases, leaving 5 bases not matched to a gene. The CDR3 reads CASSLRTGGFETQYF. In nucleotides, the CDR3 is TGTGCCAGCAGCTTGAGGACAGGGGGCTTTGAGACCCAGTACTTC.

The V and J genes are TRBV2 and TRBJ1-2, with 7 bases that match TRBD1. CDR1 and CDR2 from the germline V gene are SNHLY and FYNNEI. The V and J ends lost 6 bases and 3 bases, in that order; junction bases with no gene match: 4. This CDR3 has 13 residues. CDR3 nucleotides: TGTGCCAGCAGCTCCGGGACAGACTATGGCTACACCTTC. This codes for CASSSGTDYGYTF.

This clone showed up just a few times. V and J are TRBV18 and TRBJ2-5; 12 bases are shared with TRBD1. Germline lookup yields CDR1 KGHSH and CDR2 LQKENI. This CDR3 is 15 amino acids long. J lost 5 bases, V lost 1 base, and 2 bases had no gene match. For the CDR3, the DNA is TGTGCCAGCTCACCACGGGACAGGGGGCTTGAGACCCAGTACTTC. Translated, it gives CASSPRDRGLETQYF.

This CDR3 reads CASSKRAGGRSYEQYF. DNA of the CDR3: TGTGCCAGCAGCAAAAGAGCGGGAGGCCGCTCCTACGAGCAGTACTTC. This chain connects TRBV21-1 to TRBJ2-7; TRBD2 is taken as the D call from the table, unchecked against the DNA. TRBV21-1 is recorded as a pseudogene. CDR3 length: 16 residues.